This TCR beta chain is from a study of cytomegalovirus exposure and HLA in healthy donors. Germline V gene sequence: CDR1 LNHDA, CDR2 SQIVND (reference sequence). After removal of 2 bases from V and 6 bases from J, the junction contained 1 base not matched to a gene. The CDR3 contains 14 residues. Use of 60 Vbeta and 13 Jbeta primers characterized the PCR. Libraries were prepared by immunoSEQ multiplex PCR; TCRdb keeps only in-frame clonotypes and omits some of them. The table lists some 51,000 clones. The sample was PBMCs. The chain joins TRBV19 to TRBJ1-5, with 10 positions matching TRBD1. The source is a man aged 50 or older in good health and CMV-seropositive. The CDR3 sequence: CASSIRDRGQPQHF. The CDR3 nucleotides read TGTGCCAGTAGTATAAGGGACAGGGGTCAGCCCCAGCATTTT.